This T cell receptor (beta chain) was observed in a study of blood T cell repertoires in COVID-19. Background on the study: Donors in the United States, Italy and Spain gave samples during acute or convalescent COVID-19. From T cells, B-cell-depleted T cells, or PBMCs came the material, which was cDNA or gDNA.

This clone counts as medium-sized. Study processing details: For nucleated cells, counts were estimated from reference gene primer amplification. Only in-frame clones appear in the TCRdb table, and some are missing; sequencing was by immunoSEQ multiplex PCR. Clone size and the V and J calls come from that table; the DNA yielded D and trimming. The sample yields 63,000 or so clones, roughly 77% seen once. Sequencing was carried out using peripheral blood. This clonotype originated in a human donor in a cohort sampled during active COVID-19.

The CDR3 is CASSAGEWSTEAFF. CDR3 bases: TGTGCCAGCAGCGCAGGGGAGTGGAGTACTGAAGCTTTCTTT. This sequence joins TRBV2 and TRBJ1-1, with D possibly TRBD1 on 6 matching bases. The CDR3 totals 14 residues. Trimming took 6 bases from V and 5 from J, leaving 16 bases between them. Per the germline V gene, CDR1 is SNHLY and CDR2 is FYNNEI. Full variable domain (rest looked up from reference TRBV2 and TRBJ1-1): EPEVTQTPSHQVTQMGQEVILRCVPISNHLYFYWYRQILGQKVEFLVSFYNNEISEKSEIFDDQFSVERPDGSNFTLKIRSTKLEDSAMYFCASSAGEWSTEAFFGQGTRLTVV.